The 14 T cell receptor beta chains listed next were all sequenced from one sample in a study of long-term antiretroviral therapy in people with HIV. The assay used was immunoSEQ (version v3.0), run at survey level. Clones were sequenced by immunoSEQ multiplex PCR, and TCRdb holds only the in-frame ones, with some missing. The sample holds roughly 25,000 clones, around 79% seen once. Material: unsorted PBMCs, obtained 1.1 years before starting antiretroviral therapy. Receptors originate from a woman in her twenties or thirties with HIV.

The chain couples TRBV5-1 to TRBJ1-5; D gene uncertain. CDR1 and CDR2 (germline): SGHRS, YFSETQ. Trimming took off 3 bases at V and 6 bases at J, with 1 base between the two ends. The CDR3 runs 10 residues. The CDR3 spells CASSSQPQHF. CDR3 bases: TGCGCCAGCAGCTCTCAGCCCCAGCATTTT. Filled out from reference TRBV5-1 and TRBJ1-5, the complete variable domain reads KAGVTQTPRYLIKTRGQQVTLSCSPISGHRSVSWYQQTPGQGLQFLFEYFSETQRNKGNFPGRFSGRQFSNSRSEMNVSTLELGDSALYLCASSSQPQHFGDGTRLSIL.

The gene calls are TRBV9 and TRBJ2-3; the match to TRBD2 covers 12 bases. J was trimmed by 0 bases and V by 4 bases; bases with no gene match: 6. Germline V lookup: CDR1 SGDLS, CDR2 YYNGEE. This CDR3 comprises 17 residues. CDR3 loop: CASSITTSGGSTDTQYF. CDR3 sequence (DNA): TGTGCCAGCAGCATTACGACTAGCGGGGGAAGCACAGATACGCAGTATTTT.

This chain joins TRBV28 and TRBJ2-1; 11 bases agree with TRBD2. CDR1 is MDHEN and CDR2 is SYDVKM in the germline V gene. This CDR3 region has 14 residues. J gave up 9 bases and V 1 base, and 2 bases lay outside the gene matches. CDR3 DNA sequence: TGTGCCAGCAGTTTATTAGCGGGGGGGCGTGAGCAGTTCTTC. This sequence encodes CASSLLAGGREQFF.

This chain uses TRBV25-1 with TRBJ2-3; D gene uncertain. The germline gives CDR1 MGHDK, CDR2 SYGVNS. Trimming stripped 2 bases from V and 2 bases from J, with 14 bases between. This CDR3 is 16 amino acids long. In DNA, the CDR3 is TGTGCCAGCAGTGAAACGCATTCTACGTTCACAGATACGCAGTATTTT. It specifies CASSETHSTFTDTQYF.

This clone was counted only a few times. The V gene is TRBV7-2, the J gene TRBJ2-7; D might be TRBD1 (6 bases). From germline, CDR1 is SGHTA and CDR2 FQGNSA. Deletions cut 3 bases from V and 5 bases from J, with 11 bases between. This CDR3 is 13 amino acids long. The CDR3 coding sequence is TGTGCCAGCAGCTTCGGCAGGGGTGACGAGCAGTACGTC. It specifies CASSFGRGDEQYV.

The chain combines TRBV6-1 with TRBJ2-1, with D perhaps TRBD1 (5 bases). V lost 4 bases, J lost 12 bases, and 16 bases lay in between. The CDR3 extends over 13 amino acids. Germline V CDR1 and CDR2: MNHNS, SASEGT. CDR3 loop: CASSALEDSAQFF. The CDR3 nucleotides are TGTGCCAGCAGTGCGTTAGAAGACAGCGCGCAGTTCTTC.

This chain uses TRBV12-5 with TRBJ1-1; 7 bases are shared with TRBD1. Germline CDR1 is LGHNT and CDR2 is FRNRAP. The CDR3 has 13 amino acids. The CDR3 spells CASTGVGGTEAFF. The CDR3 DNA is TGTGCATCTACAGGGGTCGGTGGCACTGAAGCTTTCTTT.

The chain combines TRBV12-5 with TRBJ1-3; D gene unclear. Germline V gene lookup returns CDR1 LGHNT and CDR2 FRNRAP. CDR3 length: 16 residues. Trimming stripped 6 bases from V and 4 bases from J, with 19 bases between. The CDR3 region has the DNA TGTGCTAGTGGATTGAAGGTAGTGGGCACCGGAAACACCATATATTTT. It yields the protein CASGLKVVGTGNTIYF.

A few counts support this clone. The chain couples TRBV7-6 to TRBJ1-3, with D hard to call. CDR1 is SGHVS and CDR2 is FNYEAQ in the germline V gene. The CDR3 sequence is 16 residues long. V was pared by 5 bases and J by 6 bases, with 20 bases between. In DNA form, the CDR3 reads TGTGCCAGCAGCCAGCGGACTGTTTCGGTGTCAAACACCATATATTTT. Translation gives CASSQRTVSVSNTIYF.

V usage is TRBV7-3 and J usage is TRBJ2-1; 13 bases map to TRBD2. This CDR3 has 14 amino acids. Germline loops: CDR1 SGHTA, CDR2 FQGTGA. The trim removed 5 bases at V and 15 bases at J, leaving 10 bases unmatched. In DNA, the CDR3 is TGTGCCAGCAGCCCCACTACTAGCGGGGGGGCCCGGTTCTTC. Amino acids: CASSPTTSGGARFF.

This sequence joins TRBV6-4 and TRBJ2-2; maybe TRBD1 (5 bases). Per germline, CDR1 MRHNA and CDR2 SNTAGT. V shed 4 bases and J shed 7 bases, with 10 bases lying between them. There are 13 residues in the CDR3. CDR3 nucleotide sequence: TGTGCCAGCAGTGTGACAGACAGCGGGGAGCTGTTTTTT. This gives the protein CASSVTDSGELFF.

J is TRBJ2-1 and V is TRBV29-1; 9 bases fit TRBD1. Germline-derived CDR1 and CDR2 are SQVTM and ANQGSEA. Losses at the gene ends were 6 bases for V and 6 bases for J; bases not matched to a gene: 6. The CDR3 has 13 residues. CDR3 nucleotide sequence: TGCAGCGTGCGGGGACAGGGATTCAATGAGCAGTTCTTC. This codes for CSVRGQGFNEQFF.

The chain uses TRBV20-1 and TRBJ1-2, with D maybe TRBD1 (6 bases). The CDR3 is 11 amino acids. Trimming shortened V by 6 bases and J by 6 bases, and 11 bases separated the two germline ends. Germline V gene data show CDR1 as DFQATT and CDR2 as SNEGSKA (reference sequence). The chain's CDR3 is CSAPQGDGYTF. The CDR3 DNA is TGCAGTGCACCACAGGGCGATGGCTACACCTTC.

The V and J genes are TRBV4-2 and TRBJ1-2; possibly TRBD1 for D (5 bases). Germline V gene data show CDR1 as LGHNA and CDR2 as YNFKEQ. Trimming took 1 base from V and 3 from J, leaving 9 bases between them. The CDR3 has 14 amino acids. Here the CDR3 reads CASSQVGGDYGYTF. For the CDR3, the DNA is TGTGCCAGCAGCCAAGTTGGGGGGGACTATGGCTACACCTTC.